These T cell receptor beta chains were read from a single sample in a study of T-cell reconstitution after alpha-beta-depleted transplantation in children. Via MiXCR, TCRdb re-called the PCR reads, giving one row per CDR3 protein. This sample has some 78,000 distinct CDR3 sequences, with 13% to 15% found just once. Source: PBMCs, mostly from graft donor cells, taken 180 days after TCRalphabeta/CD19-depleted stem cell transplant. These receptors were taken from a male patient under 10 years old who had a stem cell transplant for acute lymphoblastic leukemia, so the T cells may come from the graft donor. Each CDR3 is given with its conserved first and last residue. The order of the fields is clone size, D gene, CDR3 length, V gene, J gene, CDR3 protein, CDR3 DNA. D genes are given only for firm matches. Size is omitted from some rows. Given values are once, few, many or a class for expanded clones.

size: NA; D: NA; length: 15; V: TRBV6-5; J: TRBJ1-3; CDR3: CASSLGRISGNTIYF; DNA: TGTGCCAGCAGTCTGGGACGAATCTCTGGAAACACCATATATTTT
size: few; D: NA; length: 15; V: TRBV12-3/TRBV12-4; J: TRBJ2-6; CDR3: CASSLYRVRANVLTF; DNA: TGTGCCAGCAGTTTATATAGGGTCAGAGCCAACGTCCTGACTTTC
size: many; D: NA; length: 18; V: TRBV5-1; J: TRBJ1-5; CDR3: CASSFGGRGVISNQPQHF; DNA: TGCGCCAGCAGCTTCGGCGGAAGGGGTGTAATTAGCAATCAGCCCCAGCATTTT
size: NA; D: NA; length: 14; V: TRBV12-3/TRBV12-4; J: TRBJ1-5; CDR3: CASSFDPFDQPQHF; DNA: TGTGCCAGCAGTTTCGACCCCTTCGATCAGCCCCAGCATTTT
size: many; D: TRBD1; length: 17; V: TRBV5-5; J: TRBJ1-6; CDR3: CASTHLWQGGGNSPLHF; DNA: TGTGCCAGCACCCACTTGTGGCAGGGGGGCGGTAATTCACCCCTCCACTTT
size: NA; D: TRBD1; length: 16; V: TRBV23-1; J: TRBJ2-5; CDR3: CASSHSFGQGGETQYF; DNA: TGCGCCAGCAGTCATTCCTTCGGACAGGGGGGAGAGACCCAGTACTTC
size: few; D: TRBD2; length: 14; V: TRBV20-1; J: TRBJ2-7; CDR3: CSASPSGTWGEQYF; DNA: TGCAGTGCTAGCCCTAGCGGGACATGGGGCGAGCAGTACTTC
size: few; D: NA; length: 13; V: TRBV20-1; J: TRBJ1-2; CDR3: CSASSTANYGYTF; DNA: TGCAGTGCTAGCAGTACCGCCAACTATGGCTACACCTTC
size: many; D: NA; length: 11; V: TRBV7-2; J: TRBJ1-1; CDR3: CASSLPRKAFF; DNA: TGTGCCAGCAGCCTACCCCGGAAAGCTTTCTTT
size: NA; D: NA; length: 12; V: TRBV7-2; J: TRBJ2-7; CDR3: CASSLELGEQYF; DNA: TGTGCCAGCAGCTTAGAACTCGGGGAGCAGTACTTC
size: few; D: NA; length: 15; V: TRBV18; J: TRBJ2-5; CDR3: CASSPRSGVGETQYF; DNA: TGTGCCAGCTCACCCCGTAGCGGAGTCGGGGAGACCCAGTACTTC
size: few; D: TRBD1; length: 15; V: TRBV5-1; J: TRBJ1-2; CDR3: CASSFPPFDRDGYTF; DNA: TGCGCCAGCAGCTTTCCTCCATTCGACAGGGATGGCTACACCTTC
size: NA; D: NA; length: 13; V: TRBV27; J: TRBJ2-3; CDR3: CASKRRSTDTQYF; DNA: TGTGCCAGCAAACGCAGGAGCACAGATACGCAGTATTTT
size: few; D: TRBD2; length: 13; V: TRBV7-2; J: TRBJ2-7; CDR3: CASSLGLAREQYF; DNA: TGTGCCAGCAGCTTGGGACTAGCGAGAGAGCAGTACTTC
size: many; D: NA; length: 13; V: TRBV20-1; J: TRBJ1-6; CDR3: CSVGEGYNSPLHF; DNA: TGCAGTGTGGGGGAAGGCTATAATTCACCCCTCCACTTT
size: few; D: NA; length: 13; V: TRBV20-1; J: TRBJ2-7; CDR3: CSASGPGRYEQYF; DNA: TGCAGTGCCTCAGGACCCGGGCGATACGAGCAGTACTTC
size: NA; D: TRBD1; length: 15; V: TRBV10-3; J: TRBJ1-6; CDR3: CAIRPGQGWNSPLHF; DNA: TGTGCCATCAGACCCGGACAGGGGTGGAATTCACCCCTCCACTTT
size: NA; D: NA; length: 16; V: TRBV5-1; J: TRBJ2-3; CDR3: CASSRRDGSSTDTQYF; DNA: TGCGCCAGCAGCAGACGGGACGGCTCTAGCACAGATACGCAGTATTTT
size: few; D: NA; length: 14; V: TRBV5-1; J: TRBJ1-2; CDR3: CASSLEGVGYGYTF; DNA: TGCGCCAGCAGCTTGGAGGGAGTCGGCTATGGCTACACCTTC
size: NA; D: TRBD2; length: 16; V: TRBV13; J: TRBJ2-7; CDR3: CASSLGLLAGAYEQYF; DNA: TGTGCCAGCAGCTTAGGTTTACTAGCGGGGGCGTACGAGCAGTACTTC
size: many; D: TRBD2; length: 17; V: TRBV10-3; J: TRBJ2-2; CDR3: CAIRRPGLAANTGELFF; DNA: TGTGCCATCAGGAGACCGGGACTAGCGGCGAACACCGGGGAGCTGTTTTTT
size: NA; D: NA; length: 15; V: TRBV18; J: TRBJ1-2; CDR3: CASSAKKLLGYGYTF; DNA: TGTGCCAGCTCAGCCAAGAAGCTGTTAGGCTATGGCTACACCTTC
size: NA; D: NA; length: 15; V: TRBV6-5; J: TRBJ1-5; CDR3: CASSLEKLGNQPQHF; DNA: TGTGCCAGCAGTTTGGAAAAGTTGGGCAATCAGCCCCAGCATTTT
size: many; D: NA; length: 15; V: TRBV4-3; J: TRBJ2-7; CDR3: CASSQGTHPSYEQYF; DNA: TGCGCCAGCAGCCAAGGGACACATCCCTCCTACGAGCAGTACTTC
size: NA; D: TRBD1; length: 19; V: TRBV6-5; J: TRBJ1-4; CDR3: CASSSDRPDRGIDSEKLFF; DNA: TGTGCCAGCAGTTCTGACCGCCCGGACAGGGGGATAGATAGTGAAAAACTGTTTTTT
size: NA; D: NA; length: 13; V: TRBV13; J: TRBJ1-1; CDR3: CASSLSRNTEAFF; DNA: TGTGCCAGCAGCTTGAGCAGGAACACTGAAGCTTTCTTT
size: NA; D: TRBD1; length: 17; V: TRBV28; J: TRBJ1-5; CDR3: CASSPYRTGHSNQPQHF; DNA: TGTGCCAGCAGTCCCTACCGGACAGGGCATAGCAATCAGCCCCAGCATTTT
size: many; D: NA; length: 13; V: TRBV9; J: TRBJ2-1; CDR3: CASSVVPGNEQFF; DNA: TGTGCCAGCAGCGTAGTCCCGGGCAATGAGCAGTTCTTC
size: NA; D: NA; length: 12; V: TRBV20-1; J: TRBJ1-5; CDR3: CSASQGNQPQHF; DNA: TGCAGTGCTAGCCAGGGGAATCAGCCCCAGCATTTT
size: few; D: TRBD1; length: 14; V: TRBV6-1; J: TRBJ1-3; CDR3: CASSQTGVGNTIYF; DNA: TGTGCCAGCAGTCAAACAGGGGTCGGAAACACCATATATTTT
size: medium-sized; D: NA; length: 15; V: TRBV28; J: TRBJ2-5; CDR3: CASSPLDSFQETQYF; DNA: TGTGCCAGCAGTCCCCTCGACAGTTTCCAAGAGACCCAGTACTTC
size: NA; D: TRBD2; length: 16; V: TRBV18; J: TRBJ2-2; CDR3: CASSSKRGLNTGELFF; DNA: TGTGCCAGCTCATCCAAGCGGGGGCTGAACACCGGGGAGCTGTTTTTT
size: few; D: TRBD1; length: 15; V: TRBV5-1; J: TRBJ2-7; CDR3: CASSVRGTGTYEQYF; DNA: TGCGCCAGCAGCGTCAGGGGGACAGGGACCTACGAGCAGTACTTC
size: once; D: NA; length: 11; V: TRBV29-1; J: TRBJ2-7; CDR3: CSVATPPTGPF; DNA: TGCAGCGTTGCGACTCCACCGACAGGACCCTTC
size: few; D: NA; length: 12; V: TRBV27; J: TRBJ1-1; CDR3: CASSSQSTEAFF; DNA: TGTGCCAGCAGTTCACAGAGCACTGAAGCTTTCTTT
size: few; D: NA; length: 12; V: TRBV3-1; J: TRBJ2-7; CDR3: CASSQSSYEQYF; DNA: TGTGCCAGCAGCCAAAGCTCCTACGAGCAGTACTTC
size: NA; D: NA; length: 15; V: TRBV5-5; J: TRBJ2-1; CDR3: CASSLQPRSYNEQFF; DNA: TGTGCCAGCAGCTTGCAGCCGCGCTCCTACAATGAGCAGTTCTTC
size: NA; D: NA; length: 15; V: TRBV11-2; J: TRBJ2-5; CDR3: CASSFTQVHQETQYF; DNA: TGTGCCAGCAGCTTTACCCAGGTTCACCAAGAGACCCAGTACTTC
size: few; D: TRBD1; length: 15; V: TRBV2; J: TRBJ1-2; CDR3: CASSLTGTGKYGYTF; DNA: TGTGCCAGCAGTTTAACCGGGACAGGGAAATATGGCTACACCTTC
size: few; D: NA; length: 16; V: TRBV28; J: TRBJ1-1; CDR3: CASSSFGRQGKGEAFF; DNA: TGTGCCAGCAGCTCCTTCGGGCGGCAGGGGAAGGGTGAAGCTTTCTTT
size: few; D: NA; length: 13; V: TRBV3-1; J: TRBJ2-7; CDR3: CASSPGQSYEQYF; DNA: TGTGCCAGCAGCCCTGGACAGTCCTACGAGCAGTACTTC
size: NA; D: NA; length: 13; V: TRBV27; J: TRBJ2-2; CDR3: CASTNTPWRELFF; DNA: TGTGCCAGCACCAATACCCCCTGGCGGGAGCTGTTTTTT
size: few; D: NA; length: 14; V: TRBV7-2; J: TRBJ1-1; CDR3: CASSLALGNTEAFF; DNA: TGTGCCAGCAGCTTAGCACTGGGGAACACTGAAGCTTTCTTT
size: few; D: TRBD2; length: 14; V: TRBV7-9; J: TRBJ2-1; CDR3: CASSLIAGGHEQFF; DNA: TGTGCCAGCAGCTTAATAGCGGGAGGCCATGAGCAGTTCTTC
size: NA; D: TRBD1; length: 12; V: TRBV20-1; J: TRBJ1-5; CDR3: CSAGQGDQPQHF; DNA: TGCAGTGCCGGACAGGGGGATCAGCCCCAGCATTTT
size: NA; D: TRBD1; length: 20; V: TRBV4-3; J: TRBJ1-5; CDR3: CASSQELGARGVYSNQPQHF; DNA: TGCGCCAGCAGCCAAGAGTTGGGAGCCAGGGGGGTTTATAGCAATCAGCCCCAGCATTTT
size: NA; D: TRBD2; length: 16; V: TRBV24-1; J: TRBJ2-5; CDR3: CATSDPSGRLQETQYF; DNA: TGTGCCACCAGTGATCCTAGCGGGAGGCTCCAAGAGACCCAGTACTTC
size: NA; D: NA; length: 15; V: TRBV20-1; J: TRBJ1-6; CDR3: CSARGRGKYYSPLHF; DNA: TGCAGTGCCAGGGGTCGGGGGAAATATTATTCACCCCTCCACTTT
size: few; D: NA; length: 17; V: TRBV6-5; J: TRBJ2-1; CDR3: CASSYSRRALTYNEQFF; DNA: TGTGCCAGCAGTTACAGCCGCAGGGCCCTTACCTACAATGAGCAGTTCTTC
size: NA; D: NA; length: 14; V: TRBV9; J: TRBJ2-2; CDR3: CASRAQQGTGELFF; DNA: TGTGCCAGCAGAGCACAACAGGGAACCGGGGAGCTGTTTTTT
size: few; D: NA; length: 14; V: TRBV20-1; J: TRBJ2-1; CDR3: CSARGGEGANEQFF; DNA: TGCAGTGCTAGGGGGGGGGAGGGGGCTAATGAGCAGTTCTTC
size: few; D: NA; length: 12; V: TRBV6-5; J: TRBJ2-4; CDR3: CASSPQGYIQYF; DNA: TGTGCCAGCAGTCCTCAGGGGTACATTCAGTACTTC
size: NA; D: NA; length: 13; V: TRBV29-1; J: TRBJ2-7; CDR3: CSVGGRASYEQYF; DNA: TGCAGCGTCGGAGGGAGAGCGAGCTACGAGCAGTACTTC
size: few; D: NA; length: 16; V: TRBV5-1; J: TRBJ2-4; CDR3: CASSLGGGLAKNIQYF; DNA: TGCGCCAGCAGCTTGGGTGGGGGCCTAGCCAAAAACATTCAGTACTTC
size: NA; D: NA; length: 17; V: TRBV11-2; J: TRBJ2-3; CDR3: CASSFRLSQKSTDTQYF; DNA: TGTGCCAGCAGCTTTCGATTATCCCAGAAGTCCACAGATACGCAGTATTTT
size: NA; D: NA; length: 17; V: TRBV25-1; J: TRBJ2-2; CDR3: CASSDPVSVVSTGELFF; DNA: TGTGCCAGCAGTGATCCGGTGTCGGTGGTTTCCACCGGGGAGCTGTTTTTT
size: few; D: NA; length: 16; V: TRBV4-2; J: TRBJ2-1; CDR3: CASSQPQGLRRNEQFF; DNA: TGTGCCAGCAGCCAACCTCAGGGGTTGCGTCGCAATGAGCAGTTCTTC